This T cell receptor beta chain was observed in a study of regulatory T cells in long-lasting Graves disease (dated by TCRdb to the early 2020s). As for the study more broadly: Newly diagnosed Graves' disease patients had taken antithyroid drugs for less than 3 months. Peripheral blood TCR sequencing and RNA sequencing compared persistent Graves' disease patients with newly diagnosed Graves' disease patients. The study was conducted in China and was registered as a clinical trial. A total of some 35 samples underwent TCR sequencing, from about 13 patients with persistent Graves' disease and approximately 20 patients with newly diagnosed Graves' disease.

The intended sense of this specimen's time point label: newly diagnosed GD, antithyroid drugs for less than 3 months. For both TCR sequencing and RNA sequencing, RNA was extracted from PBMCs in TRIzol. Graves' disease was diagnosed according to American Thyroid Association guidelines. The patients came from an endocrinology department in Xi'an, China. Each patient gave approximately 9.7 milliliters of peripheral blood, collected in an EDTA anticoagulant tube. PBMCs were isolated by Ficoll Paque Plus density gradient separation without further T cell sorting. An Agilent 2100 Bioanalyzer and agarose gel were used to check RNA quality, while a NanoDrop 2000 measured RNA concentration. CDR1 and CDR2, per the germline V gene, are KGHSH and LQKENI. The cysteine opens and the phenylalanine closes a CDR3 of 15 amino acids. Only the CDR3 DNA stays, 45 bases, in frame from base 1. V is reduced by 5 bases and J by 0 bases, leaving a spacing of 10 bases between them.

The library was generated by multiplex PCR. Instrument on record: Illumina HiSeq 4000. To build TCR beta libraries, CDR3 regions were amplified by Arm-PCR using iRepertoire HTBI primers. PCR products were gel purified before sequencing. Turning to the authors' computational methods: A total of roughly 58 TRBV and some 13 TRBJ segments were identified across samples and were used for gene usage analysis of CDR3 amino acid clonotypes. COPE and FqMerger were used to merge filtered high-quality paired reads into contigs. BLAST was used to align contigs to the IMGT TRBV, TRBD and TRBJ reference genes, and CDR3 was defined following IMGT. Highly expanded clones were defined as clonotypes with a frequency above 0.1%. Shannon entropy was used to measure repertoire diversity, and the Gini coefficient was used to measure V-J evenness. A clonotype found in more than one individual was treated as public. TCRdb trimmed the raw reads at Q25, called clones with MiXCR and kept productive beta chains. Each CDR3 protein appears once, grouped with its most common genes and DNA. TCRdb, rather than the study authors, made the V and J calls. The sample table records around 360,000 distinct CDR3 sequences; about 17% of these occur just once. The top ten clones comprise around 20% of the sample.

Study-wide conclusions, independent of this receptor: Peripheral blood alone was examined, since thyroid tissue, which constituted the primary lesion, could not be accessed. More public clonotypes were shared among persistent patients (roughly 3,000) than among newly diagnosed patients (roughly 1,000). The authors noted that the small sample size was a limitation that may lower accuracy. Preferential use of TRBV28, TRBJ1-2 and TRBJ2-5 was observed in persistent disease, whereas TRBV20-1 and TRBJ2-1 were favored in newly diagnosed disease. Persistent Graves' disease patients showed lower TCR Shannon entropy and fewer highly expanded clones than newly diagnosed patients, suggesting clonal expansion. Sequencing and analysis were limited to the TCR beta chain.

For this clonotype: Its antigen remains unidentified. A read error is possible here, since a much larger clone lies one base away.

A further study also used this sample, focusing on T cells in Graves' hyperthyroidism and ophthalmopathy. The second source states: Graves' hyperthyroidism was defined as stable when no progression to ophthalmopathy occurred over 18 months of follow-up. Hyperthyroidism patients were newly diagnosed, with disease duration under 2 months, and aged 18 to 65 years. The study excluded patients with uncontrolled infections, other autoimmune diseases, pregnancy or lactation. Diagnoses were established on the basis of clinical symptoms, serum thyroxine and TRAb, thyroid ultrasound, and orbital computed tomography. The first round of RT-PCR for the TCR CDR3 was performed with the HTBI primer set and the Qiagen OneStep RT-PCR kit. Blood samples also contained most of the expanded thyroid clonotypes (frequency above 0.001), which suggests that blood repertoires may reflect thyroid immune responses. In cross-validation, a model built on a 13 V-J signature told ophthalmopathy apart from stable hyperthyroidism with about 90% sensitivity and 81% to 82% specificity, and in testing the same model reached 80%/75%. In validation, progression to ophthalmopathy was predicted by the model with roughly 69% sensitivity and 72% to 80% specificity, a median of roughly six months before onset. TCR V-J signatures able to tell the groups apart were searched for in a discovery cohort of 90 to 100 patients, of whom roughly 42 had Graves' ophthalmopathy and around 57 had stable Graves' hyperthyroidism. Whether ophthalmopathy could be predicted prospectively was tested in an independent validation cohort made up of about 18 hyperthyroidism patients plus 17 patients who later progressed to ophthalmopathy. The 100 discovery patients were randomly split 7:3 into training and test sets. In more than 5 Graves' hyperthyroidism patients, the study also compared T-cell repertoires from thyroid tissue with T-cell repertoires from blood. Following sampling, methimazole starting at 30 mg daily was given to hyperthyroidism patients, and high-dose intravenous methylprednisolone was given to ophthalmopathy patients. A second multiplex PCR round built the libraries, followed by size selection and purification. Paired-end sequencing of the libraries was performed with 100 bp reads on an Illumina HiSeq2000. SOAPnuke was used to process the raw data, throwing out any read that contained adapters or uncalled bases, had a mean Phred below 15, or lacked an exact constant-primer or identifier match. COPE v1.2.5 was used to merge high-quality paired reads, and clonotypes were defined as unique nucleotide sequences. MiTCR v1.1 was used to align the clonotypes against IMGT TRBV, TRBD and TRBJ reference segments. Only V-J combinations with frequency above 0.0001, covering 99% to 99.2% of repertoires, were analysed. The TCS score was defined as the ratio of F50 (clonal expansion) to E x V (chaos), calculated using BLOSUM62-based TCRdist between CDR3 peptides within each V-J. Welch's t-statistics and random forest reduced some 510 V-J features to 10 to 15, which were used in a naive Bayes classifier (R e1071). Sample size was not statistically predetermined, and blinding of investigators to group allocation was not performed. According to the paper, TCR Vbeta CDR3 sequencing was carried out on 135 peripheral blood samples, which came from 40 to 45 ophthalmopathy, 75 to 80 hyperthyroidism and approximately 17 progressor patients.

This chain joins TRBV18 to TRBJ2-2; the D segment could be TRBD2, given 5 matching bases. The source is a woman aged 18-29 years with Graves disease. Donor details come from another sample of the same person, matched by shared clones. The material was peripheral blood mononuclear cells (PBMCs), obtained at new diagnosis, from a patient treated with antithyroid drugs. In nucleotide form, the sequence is TGTGCCAGCTCAAAGGAGGCATCGAACACCGGGGAGCTGTTTTTT. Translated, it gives CASSKEASNTGELFF.